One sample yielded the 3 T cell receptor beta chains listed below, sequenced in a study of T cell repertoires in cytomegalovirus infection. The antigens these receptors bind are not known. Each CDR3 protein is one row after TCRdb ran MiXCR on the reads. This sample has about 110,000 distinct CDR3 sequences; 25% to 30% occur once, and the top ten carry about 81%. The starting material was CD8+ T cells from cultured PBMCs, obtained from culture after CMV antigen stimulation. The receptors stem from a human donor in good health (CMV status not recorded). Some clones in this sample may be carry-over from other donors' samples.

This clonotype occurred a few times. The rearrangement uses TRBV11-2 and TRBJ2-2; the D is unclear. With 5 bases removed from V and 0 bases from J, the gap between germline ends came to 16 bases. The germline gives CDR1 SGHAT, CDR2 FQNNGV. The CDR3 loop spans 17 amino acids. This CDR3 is CASSPQLTAANTGELFF. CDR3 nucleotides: TGTGCCAGCAGCCCGCAATTGACTGCCGCGAACACCGGGGAGCTGTTTTTT.

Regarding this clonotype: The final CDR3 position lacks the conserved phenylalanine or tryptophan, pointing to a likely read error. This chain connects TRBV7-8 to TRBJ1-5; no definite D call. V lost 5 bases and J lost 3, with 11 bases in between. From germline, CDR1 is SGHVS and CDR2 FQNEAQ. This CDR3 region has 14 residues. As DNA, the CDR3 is TGTGCCAGCAGCCTAAACAGTCCCAATCAGCCCCAGCATTCT. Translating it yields CASSLNSPNQPQHS.

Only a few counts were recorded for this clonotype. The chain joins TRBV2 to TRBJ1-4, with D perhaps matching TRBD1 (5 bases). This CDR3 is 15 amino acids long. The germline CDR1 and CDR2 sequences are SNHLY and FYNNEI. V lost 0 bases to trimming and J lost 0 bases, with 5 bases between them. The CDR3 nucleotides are TGTGCCAGCAGTGAAGCGACAGCAACTAATGAAAAACTGTTTTTT. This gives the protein CASSEATATNEKLFF.